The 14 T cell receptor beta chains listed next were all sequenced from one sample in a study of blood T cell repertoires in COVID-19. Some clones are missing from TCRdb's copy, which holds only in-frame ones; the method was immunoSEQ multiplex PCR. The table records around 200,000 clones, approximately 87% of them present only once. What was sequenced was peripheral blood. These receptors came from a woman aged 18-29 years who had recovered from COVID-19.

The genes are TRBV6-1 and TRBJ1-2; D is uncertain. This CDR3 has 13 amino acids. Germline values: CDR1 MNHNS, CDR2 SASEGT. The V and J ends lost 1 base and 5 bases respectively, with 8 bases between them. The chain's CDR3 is CASSEGGGYGYTF. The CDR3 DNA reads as TGTGCCAGCAGTGAAGGGGGAGGGTATGGCTACACCTTC.

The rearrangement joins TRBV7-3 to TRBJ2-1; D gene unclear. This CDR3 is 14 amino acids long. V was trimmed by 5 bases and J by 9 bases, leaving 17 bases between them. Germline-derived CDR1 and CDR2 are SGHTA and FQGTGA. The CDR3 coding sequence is TGTGCCAGCAGCCGTAGAGGTGCGCAAAGTGAGCAGTTCTTC. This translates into CASSRRGAQSEQFF.

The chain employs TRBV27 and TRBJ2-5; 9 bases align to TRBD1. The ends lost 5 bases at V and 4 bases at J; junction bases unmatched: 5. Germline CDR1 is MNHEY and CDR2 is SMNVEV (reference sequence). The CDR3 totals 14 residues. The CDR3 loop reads CASSLQGAGETQYF. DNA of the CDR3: TGTGCCAGCAGTCTACAGGGGGCCGGAGAGACCCAGTACTTC.

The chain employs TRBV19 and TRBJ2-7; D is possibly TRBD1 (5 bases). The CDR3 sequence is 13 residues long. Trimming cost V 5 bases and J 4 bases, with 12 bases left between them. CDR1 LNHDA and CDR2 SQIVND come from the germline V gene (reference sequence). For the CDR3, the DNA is TGTGCCAGTAGTTCTCCAGGGATATACGAGCAGTACGTC. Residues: CASSSPGIYEQYV.

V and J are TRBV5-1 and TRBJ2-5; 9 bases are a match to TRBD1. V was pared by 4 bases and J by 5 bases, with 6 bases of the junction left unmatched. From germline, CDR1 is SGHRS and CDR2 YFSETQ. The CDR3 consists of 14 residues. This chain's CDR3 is CASSPGQGMETQYF. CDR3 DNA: TGCGCCAGCAGCCCGGGACAGGGCATGGAGACCCAGTACTTC.

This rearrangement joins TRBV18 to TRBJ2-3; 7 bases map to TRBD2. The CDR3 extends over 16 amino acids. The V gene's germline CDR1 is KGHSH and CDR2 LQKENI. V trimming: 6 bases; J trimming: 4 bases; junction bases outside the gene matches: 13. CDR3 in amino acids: CASSPRTRGGADTQYF. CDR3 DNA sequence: TGTGCCAGCTCTCCTAGGACTAGAGGAGGGGCAGATACGCAGTATTTT.

In nucleotides, the CDR3 is TGCGCCAGCAGCCAAGAGTCCCCAGGGGCTTACGAAAAACTGTTTTTT. It specifies CASSQESPGAYEKLFF. The chain is built from TRBV4-3 and TRBJ1-4; D perhaps matches TRBD1 (6 bases). The CDR3 is 16 amino acids. Germline values: CDR1 LGHNA, CDR2 YSLEER. Trimming stripped 0 bases from V and 8 bases from J, with 16 bases between.

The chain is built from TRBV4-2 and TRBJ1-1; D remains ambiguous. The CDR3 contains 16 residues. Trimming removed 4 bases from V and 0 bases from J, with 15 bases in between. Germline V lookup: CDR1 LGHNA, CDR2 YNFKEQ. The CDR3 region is CASSPDASGMNTEAFF. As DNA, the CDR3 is TGTGCCAGCAGCCCCGACGCCAGCGGCATGAACACTGAAGCTTTCTTT.

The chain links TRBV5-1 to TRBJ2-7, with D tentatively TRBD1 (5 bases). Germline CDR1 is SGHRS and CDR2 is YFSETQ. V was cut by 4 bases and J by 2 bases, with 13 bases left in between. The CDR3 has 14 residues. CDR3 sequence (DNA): TGCGCCAGCAGCGGGGCAGGTATCCCCTACGAGCAGTACTTC. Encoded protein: CASSGAGIPYEQYF.

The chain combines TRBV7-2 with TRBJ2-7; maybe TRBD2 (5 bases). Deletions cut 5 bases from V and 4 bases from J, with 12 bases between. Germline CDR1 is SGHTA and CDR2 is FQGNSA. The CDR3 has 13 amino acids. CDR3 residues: CASSPQSGYEQYV. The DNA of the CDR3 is TGTGCCAGCAGCCCCCAAAGCGGTTACGAGCAGTACGTC.

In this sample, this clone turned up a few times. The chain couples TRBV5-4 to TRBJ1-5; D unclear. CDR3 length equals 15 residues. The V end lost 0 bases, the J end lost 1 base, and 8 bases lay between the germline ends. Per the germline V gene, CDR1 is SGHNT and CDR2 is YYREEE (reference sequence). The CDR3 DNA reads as TGTGCCAGCAGCTTGGGGCCCTCCAGCAATCAGCCCCAGCATTTT. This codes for CASSLGPSSNQPQHF.

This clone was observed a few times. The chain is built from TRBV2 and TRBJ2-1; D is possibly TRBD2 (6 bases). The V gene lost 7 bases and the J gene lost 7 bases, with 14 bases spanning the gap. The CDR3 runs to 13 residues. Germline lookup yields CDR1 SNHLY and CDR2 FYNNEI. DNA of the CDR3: TGTGCCAGCAATCGACTAGTCAAGAATGAGCAGTTCTTC. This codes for CASNRLVKNEQFF.

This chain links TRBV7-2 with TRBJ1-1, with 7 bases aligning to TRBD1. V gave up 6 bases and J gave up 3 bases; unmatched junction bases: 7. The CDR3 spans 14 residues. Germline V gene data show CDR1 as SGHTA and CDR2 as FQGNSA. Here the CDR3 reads CASRTTGSDTEAFF. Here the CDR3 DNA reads TGTGCCAGCAGAACGACAGGGTCGGACACTGAAGCTTTCTTT. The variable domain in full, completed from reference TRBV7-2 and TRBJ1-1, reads GAGVSQSPSNKVTEKGKDVELRCDPISGHTALYWYRQSLGQGLEFLIYFQGNSAPDKSGLPSDRFSAERTGGSVSTLTIQRTQQEDSAVYLCASRTTGSDTEAFFGQGTRLTVV.

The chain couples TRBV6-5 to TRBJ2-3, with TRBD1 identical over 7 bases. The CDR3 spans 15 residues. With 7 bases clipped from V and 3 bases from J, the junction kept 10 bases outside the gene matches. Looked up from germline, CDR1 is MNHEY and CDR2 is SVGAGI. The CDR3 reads CASTEGQDETDTQYF. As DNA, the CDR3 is TGTGCCAGCACCGAAGGACAGGACGAGACAGATACGCAGTATTTT.